This section outlines one TCR beta chain sequence together with its context. The specificity of this receptor is unknown. The record has no base qualities; no much larger clone is one base away. In the germline V gene, CDR1 corresponds to MNHNS and CDR2 to SASEGT. The CDR3 runs 15 amino acids, cysteine and phenylalanine included. Only the CDR3 DNA stays, 45 bases, in frame from base 1. Trimming leaves V shorter by 3 bases and J shorter by 10 bases, with the junction holding 5 bases beyond the gene matches. The sample originates from a study of blood T cell repertoires in COVID-19 (TCRdb year 2020). With respect to the entire study: Collaborator samples came from the United States, Italy and Spain and covered acute and convalescent phases of COVID-19. Where HLA class I and class II types were available, the types were taken from metadata supplied by the sample provider, not from assay-based typing. The repertoires were released in a freely available public database meant as a resource for research on the immune response to SARS-CoV-2. The material from the prospective study consisted of cDNA or gDNA derived from T cells, B-cell-depleted T cells, or PBMCs. Subjects who had been exposed to COVID-19, were actively infected with it, or had recovered from it provided the deeply sampled blood TCRbeta repertoires that made up the dataset. Nearly every sample came with metadata listing a de-identified subject ID, COVID-19 status, age in years and sex. The samples were drawn from the first 160 participants of the ongoing ImmuneRACE study and from some 1,300 subjects provided by 6 global collaborators. The investigation overall reported the following: The amount of clinical and demographic metadata varied by source and participant and was provided uncurated.

The immunoSEQ Assay, a bias-controlled multiplex PCR, was used to amplify TCRbeta CDR3 regions from genomic DNA. In the authors' own workflow: Within the assay, amplification of reference gene primers was used to estimate how many nucleated cells each sample contained. To quantify the absolute abundance of each unique TCRbeta CDR3 rearrangement, sequence reads were collapsed and filtered. Productive Simpson clonality was computed per sample as the square root of Simpson's diversity index over productive rearrangements. Not all clones reach the TCRdb copy of this immuneACCESS table, which keeps in-frame sequences only. Checked studies attribute under half of the gap to unresolved V genes and leave the rest unexplained. V and J calls and clone size come straight from that table; D and trimming were deduced from the DNA. Here the sample has about 200,000 clones; just under 90% occur a single time. The ten biggest clones cover around 4% of the sample.

Enrolling through a virtual design, the prospective study's participants ranged in age from roughly 18 to 90 years and lived across more than 20 United States geographic areas. To assign participants to cohorts, the prospective study relied on clinical history that participants themselves reported in a screening survey and a study questionnaire. In the prospective study, mobile phlebotomists collected whole blood, serum and a nasopharyngeal or oropharyngeal swab from each participant. Participants in the prospective study had the option to provide additional blood draws and questionnaires over an approximately 2-month period. Blood samples from the prospective study were shipped frozen or at room temperature prior to DNA extraction.

This TCR derives from a woman aged 25 to 39 with acute COVID-19. The rearrangement joined TRBV6-1 to TRBJ1-6, and TRBD1 matches 11 of the central bases. The source material was PBMCs or T cells enriched from blood (not recorded which). The sequenced DNA is TGTGCCAGCAGTGATGGGACAGGGGGTGAATCACCCCTCCACTTT. This is translated as CASSDGTGGESPLHF.